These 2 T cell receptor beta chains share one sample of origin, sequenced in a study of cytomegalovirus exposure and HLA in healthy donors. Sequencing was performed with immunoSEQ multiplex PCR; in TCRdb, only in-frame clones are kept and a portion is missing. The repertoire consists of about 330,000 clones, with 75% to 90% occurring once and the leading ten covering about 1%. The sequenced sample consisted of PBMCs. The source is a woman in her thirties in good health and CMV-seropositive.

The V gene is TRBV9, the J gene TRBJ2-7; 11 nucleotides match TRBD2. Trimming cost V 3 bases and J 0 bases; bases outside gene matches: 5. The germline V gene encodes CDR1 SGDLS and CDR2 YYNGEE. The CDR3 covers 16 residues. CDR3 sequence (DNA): TGTGCCAGCAGCGACCCCACTAGCGGGAGCTCCTACGAGCAGTACTTC. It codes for CASSDPTSGSSYEQYF.

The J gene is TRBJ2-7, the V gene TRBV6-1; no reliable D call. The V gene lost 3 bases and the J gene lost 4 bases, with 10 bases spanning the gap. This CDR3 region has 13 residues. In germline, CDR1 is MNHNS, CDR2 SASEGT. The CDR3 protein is CASSDLPNYEQYF. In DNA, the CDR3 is TGTGCCAGCAGTGATCTCCCCAATTACGAGCAGTACTTC.